The present entry profiles one TCR beta chain with its context. The antigen remains undetermined. The data were produced by immunoSEQ multiplex PCR, yet TCRdb's version contains in-frame clones alone and is incomplete. The sample shows about 19,000 clones, approximately 88% of them seen only once. This sample was taken from a study of T cell clones after liver transplantation. Background on the study: In this trial, immunosuppression withdrawal was attempted within 2 years of liver transplant. Post-transplant blood was tracked for graft-donor-reactive T cell clones identified in a pre-transplant mixed lymphocyte reaction. Findings of the study overall: Low donor cell numbers restricted donor-reactive repertoire measurement in a couple of subjects.

Germline V CDR1 and CDR2: SGHDT, YYEEEE. The CDR3 totals 16 residues. Losses at the gene ends were 4 bases for V and 2 bases for J; bases not matched to a gene: 7. The sequencing used CD8+ T cells from blood, collected before liver transplant. The rearrangement uses TRBV5-6 and TRBJ2-7, with 12 bases lining up with TRBD2. The source is a human donor who received a liver transplant. The CDR3 bases are TGTGCCAGCAGCGCGCGACTAGCGGGAGCTACCTACGAGCAGTACTTC. This gives the protein CASSARLAGATYEQYF.